The rows below give T cell receptor beta chains drawn from one sample of a study of T cell responses to AZD1222 COVID-19 vaccine. Assay: immunoSEQ multiplex PCR; the TCRdb copy retains only in-frame clones and omits some. This repertoire shows 140,000 to 150,000 clones, about 89% found once; its top ten account for 2.5% to 3%. Sequenced material: peripheral blood, taken on day 0 of MenACWY control vaccination. These receptors were taken from an adult in good health. Both conserved end residues are part of each CDR3.

TRBV29-1	15	TRBJ2-2	CSVLPAGANTGELFF
TRBV27	19	TRBJ2-3	CASSLLREEGKQSTDTQYF
TRBV6-5	15	TRBJ1-4	CASRPLGGATEKLFF
TRBV9	14	TRBJ2-3	CASSVGVSTDTQYF
TRBV28	14	TRBJ1-1	CASSLSLGYTEAFF
TRBV3-1/TRBV3-2	19	TRBJ2-1	CASSQDTFFGTGAYNEQFF
TRBV6-5	14	TRBJ1-4	CASSGRGLNEKLFF
TRBV19	14	TRBJ2-2	CATSRGANTGELFF
TRBV3-1/TRBV3-2	14	TRBJ1-2	CASSQGREGFGYTF
TRBV7-2	14	TRBJ1-2	CASSSTPRVYGYTF
TRBV19	14	TRBJ1-5	CASSMGLGNQPQHF
TRBV4-1	16	TRBJ1-5	CASSQGGGYSNQPQHF
TRBV5-1	16	TRBJ2-5	CASSLPSGGPQETQYF
TRBV2	11	TRBJ1-2	CASSEAYGYTF
TRBV11-2	16	TRBJ2-7	CASSFGRGSGPYEQYF
TRBV7-6	16	TRBJ1-1	CASSPDRGLLHTEAFF
TRBV7-9	12	TRBJ1-2	CASSLAGYGYTF
TRBV12-3/TRBV12-4	13	TRBJ1-5	CASSLASDQPQHF
TRBV27	15	TRBJ2-7	CASSSLNGSIYEQYF
TRBV6-2/TRBV6-3	14	TRBJ1-5	CASSYTGGGQPQHF
TRBV28	16	TRBJ1-2	CASSLRGTGFGYGYTF
TRBV28	13	TRBJ2-7	CASSPDFGREQYF
TRBV18	14	TRBJ2-7	CASSPGTGGSEQYF
TRBV9	14	TRBJ1-1	CASSVEGGAGEAFF
TRBV10-2	16	TRBJ2-7	CASRAGTSGTVAEQYF
TRBV4-2	14	TRBJ1-2	CASSQEGTRYGYTF
TRBV29-1	12	TRBJ1-3	CSVAGMGNTIYF
TRBV3-1/TRBV3-2	11	TRBJ2-1	CASSQALEQFF
TRBV10-3	14	TRBJ2-1	CAISENGLYNEQFF
TRBV6-1	16	TRBJ1-1	CASSESTGGFGTEAFF
TRBV5-4	14	TRBJ2-7	CASSFRGGSYEQYF
TRBV10-1	12	TRBJ2-2	CASASFTGELFF
TRBV21-1	17	TRBJ2-1	CASSKGGERGIYNEQFF
TRBV7-3	17	TRBJ2-3	CASSSGLAGGGGDTQYF
TRBV4-2	15	TRBJ2-2	CASSRGGLNTGELFF
TRBV19	15	TRBJ1-1	CASSRDRVTGTEAFF
TRBV4-1	15	TRBJ2-7	CASSQDGGIHYEQYF
TRBV3-1/TRBV3-2	13	TRBJ1-2	CASSQAQIYGYTF
TRBV28	18	TRBJ2-2	CASSSLIAGRGGTGELFF
TRBV3-1/TRBV3-2	14	TRBJ1-1	CASSSQRGNTEAFF
TRBV5-4	14	TRBJ1-2	CASSLEGARYGYTF
TRBV9	14	TRBJ1-1	CASSAVQGYTEAFF
TRBV6-5	13	TRBJ2-3	CALWTGYTDTQYF
TRBV18	15	TRBJ2-2	CASSPEYGAAGELFF
TRBV30	13	TRBJ2-5	CAWGGGIKETQYF
TRBV6-5	13	TRBJ2-1	CASSYSSDNEQFF
TRBV25-1	15	TRBJ1-3	CASTDWGYSGNTIYF
TRBV2	12	TRBJ2-1	CASTTMGNEQFF